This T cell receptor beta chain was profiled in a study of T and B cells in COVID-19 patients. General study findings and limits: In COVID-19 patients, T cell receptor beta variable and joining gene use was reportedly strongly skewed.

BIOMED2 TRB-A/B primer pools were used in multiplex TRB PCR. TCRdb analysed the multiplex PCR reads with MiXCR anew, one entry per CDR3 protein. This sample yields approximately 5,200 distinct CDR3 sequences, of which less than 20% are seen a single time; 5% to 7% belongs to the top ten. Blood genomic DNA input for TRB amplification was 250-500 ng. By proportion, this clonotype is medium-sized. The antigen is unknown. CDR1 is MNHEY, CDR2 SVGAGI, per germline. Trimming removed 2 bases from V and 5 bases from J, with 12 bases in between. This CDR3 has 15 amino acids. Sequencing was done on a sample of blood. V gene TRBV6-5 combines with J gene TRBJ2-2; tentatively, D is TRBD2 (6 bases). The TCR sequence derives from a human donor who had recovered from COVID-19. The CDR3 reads CASSYGGGGTGELFF. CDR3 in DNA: TGTGCCAGCAGTTACGGCGGTGGAGGGACCGGGGAGCTGTTTTTT.